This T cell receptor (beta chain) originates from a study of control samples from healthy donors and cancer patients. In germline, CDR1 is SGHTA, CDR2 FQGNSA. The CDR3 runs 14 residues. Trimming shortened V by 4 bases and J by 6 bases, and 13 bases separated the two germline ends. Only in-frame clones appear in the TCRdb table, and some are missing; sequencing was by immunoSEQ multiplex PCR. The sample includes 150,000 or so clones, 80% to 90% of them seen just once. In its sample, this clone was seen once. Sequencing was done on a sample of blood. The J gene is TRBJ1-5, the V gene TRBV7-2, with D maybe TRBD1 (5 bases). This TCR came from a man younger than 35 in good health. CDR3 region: CASSSQGGVQPQHF. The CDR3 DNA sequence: TGTGCCAGCAGCTCCCAGGGAGGGGTTCAGCCCCAGCATTTT. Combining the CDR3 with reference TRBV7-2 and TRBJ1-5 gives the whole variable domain GAGVSQSPSNKVTEKGKDVELRCDPISGHTALYWYRQSLGQGLEFLIYFQGNSAPDKSGLPSDRFSAERTGGSVSTLTIQRTQQEDSAVYLCASSSQGGVQPQHFGDGTRLSIL.